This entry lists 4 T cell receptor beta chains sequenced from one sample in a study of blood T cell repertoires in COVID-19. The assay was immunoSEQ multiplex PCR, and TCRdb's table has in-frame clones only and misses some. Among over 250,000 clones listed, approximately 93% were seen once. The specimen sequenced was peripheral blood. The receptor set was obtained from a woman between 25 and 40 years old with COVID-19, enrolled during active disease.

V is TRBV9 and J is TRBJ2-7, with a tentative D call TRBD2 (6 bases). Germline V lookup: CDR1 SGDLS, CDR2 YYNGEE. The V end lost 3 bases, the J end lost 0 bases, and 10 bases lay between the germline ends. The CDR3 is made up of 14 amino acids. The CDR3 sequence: CASSAGTFSYEQYF. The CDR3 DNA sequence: TGTGCCAGCAGCGCCGGGACTTTCTCCTACGAGCAGTACTTC.

The CDR3 reads CASSELWGAAYEQYF. Here the CDR3 DNA reads TGTGCCAGCAGTGAACTCTGGGGAGCGGCCTACGAGCAGTACTTC. The chain joins TRBV6-1 to TRBJ2-7; D is perhaps TRBD2 (5 bases). Germline V gives CDR1 MNHNS, CDR2 SASEGT. The CDR3 runs 15 residues. V lost 2 bases and J 2 bases, leaving 13 bases between the germline ends.

This CDR3 is CASSLVDYAQETQYF. CDR3 bases: TGCGCCAGCAGCCTGGTCGACTACGCCCAAGAGACCCAGTACTTC. This chain joins TRBV4-1 and TRBJ2-5; maybe TRBD2 (5 bases). The CDR3 is made up of 15 amino acids. Germline V gene lookup returns CDR1 MGHRA and CDR2 YSYEKL. V lost 4 bases and J lost 1, with 13 bases in between.

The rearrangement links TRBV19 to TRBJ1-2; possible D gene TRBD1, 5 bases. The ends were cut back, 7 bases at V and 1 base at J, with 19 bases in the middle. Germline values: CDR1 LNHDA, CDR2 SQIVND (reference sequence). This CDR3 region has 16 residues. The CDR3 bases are TGTGCCAGTACCCTCGCCAGGGCCACCGTTAACTATGGCTACACCTTC. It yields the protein CASTLARATVNYGYTF.